These T cell receptor beta chains were read from a single sample in a study of technical replicates of blood from several donors. The table came from immunoSEQ multiplex PCR; TCRdb's copy has only in-frame clones and leaves some out. The sample has 70,000 to 85,000 clones, roughly 97% seen once. Specimen: T cells isolated from PBMCs. The origin of the receptors is a human donor in good health. Both conserved end residues are part of each CDR3. D genes are given only for firm matches. Not all rows give a size; the values are once, few, many and, for expanded clones, a class.

j_call: TRBJ2-3
v_call: TRBV9
d_call: .
clone_size: once
cdr3_aa: CASSARGGGLSDTQYF
cdr3_nt: TGTGCCAGCAGCGCCCGTGGGGGGGGGCTGTCAGATACGCAGTATTTT

j_call: TRBJ2-3
v_call: TRBV10-3
d_call: .
clone_size: .
cdr3_aa: CAIESGFSTDTQYF
cdr3_nt: TGTGCCATCGAAAGCGGGTTTAGCACAGATACGCAGTATTTT

j_call: TRBJ2-7
v_call: TRBV2
d_call: TRBD1
clone_size: .
cdr3_aa: CASMSDRGRIVYEQYF
cdr3_nt: TGTGCCAGCATGTCGGACAGGGGGCGAATAGTCTACGAGCAGTACTTC

j_call: TRBJ1-4
v_call: TRBV27
d_call: TRBD1
clone_size: .
cdr3_aa: CASSLYRGDGEKLFF
cdr3_nt: TGTGCCAGCAGTTTGTACAGGGGCGATGGGGAAAAACTGTTTTTT

j_call: TRBJ2-5
v_call: TRBV19
d_call: .
clone_size: .
cdr3_aa: CASIISSLAFQETQYF
cdr3_nt: TGTGCCAGTATAATCTCTTCACTAGCCTTCCAAGAGACCCAGTACTTC

j_call: TRBJ1-5
v_call: TRBV19
d_call: TRBD1
clone_size: .
cdr3_aa: CASCEDRVRSNQPQHF
cdr3_nt: TGTGCCAGTTGCGAGGACAGGGTGAGAAGCAATCAGCCCCAGCATTTT

j_call: TRBJ2-2
v_call: TRBV27
d_call: TRBD2
clone_size: .
cdr3_aa: CASRGLAGDTGELFF
cdr3_nt: TGTGCCAGCAGGGGACTAGCGGGAGACACCGGGGAGCTGTTTTTT

j_call: TRBJ2-7
v_call: TRBV7-6
d_call: .
clone_size: .
cdr3_aa: CASSASQGYEQYF
cdr3_nt: TGTGCCAGCAGCGCATCGCAGGGTTACGAGCAGTACTTC

j_call: TRBJ1-1
v_call: TRBV10-3
d_call: TRBD1
clone_size: .
cdr3_aa: CAIRDDRDTEAFF
cdr3_nt: TGTGCCATCAGGGATGACAGGGACACTGAAGCTTTCTTT

j_call: TRBJ2-3
v_call: TRBV6-4
d_call: .
clone_size: .
cdr3_aa: CASSETASSTDTQYF
cdr3_nt: TGTGCCAGCAGTGAAACAGCCTCTAGCACAGATACGCAGTATTTT

j_call: TRBJ2-7
v_call: TRBV6-5
d_call: .
clone_size: .
cdr3_aa: CASSVAQQPYVEQYF
cdr3_nt: TGTGCCAGCAGTGTCGCGCAACAGCCCTACGTGGAGCAGTACTTC

j_call: TRBJ1-5
v_call: TRBV27
d_call: .
clone_size: .
cdr3_aa: CASSFSGHQPQHF
cdr3_nt: TGTGCCAGCAGTTTTAGTGGTCATCAGCCCCAGCATTTT

j_call: TRBJ1-2
v_call: TRBV5-1
d_call: .
clone_size: .
cdr3_aa: CASSLRGGDYGYTF
cdr3_nt: TGCGCCAGCAGCCTCCGGGGAGGGGACTATGGCTACACCTTC

j_call: TRBJ1-1
v_call: TRBV5-1
d_call: .
clone_size: once
cdr3_aa: CASSLDSMNTEAFF
cdr3_nt: TGCGCCAGCAGCTTGGACAGTATGAACACTGAAGCTTTCTTT

j_call: TRBJ1-5
v_call: TRBV6-1
d_call: TRBD1
clone_size: .
cdr3_aa: CASSVGTGRGSSNQPQHF
cdr3_nt: TGTGCCAGCAGTGTGGGGACAGGGAGGGGATCTAGCAATCAGCCCCAGCATTTT

j_call: TRBJ2-2
v_call: TRBV28
d_call: .
clone_size: .
cdr3_aa: CASSPALGNTGELFF
cdr3_nt: TGTGCCAGCAGTCCGGCGCTAGGGAACACCGGGGAGCTGTTTTTT